The clone carrying this T cell receptor beta chain appeared a few times. These data are taken from a study of Graves' ophthalmopathy and Graves' hyperthyroidism. Investigators amplified TCR beta CDR3 regions from RNA transcripts. RT-PCR with HTBI primers came first, then second-round multiplex PCR. MiXCR, run by TCRdb on the multiplex PCR reads, gives a single entry per CDR3 protein. The profile covers 450,000 to 600,000 distinct CDR3 sequences, with just under 40% appearing a single time and less than 4.5% taken by the ten largest. Germline CDR1 SGHRS, CDR2 YFSETQ. The CDR3 has 15 residues. The V and J ends lost 6 bases and 0 bases, in that order; junction bases with no gene match: 4.

The specimen sequenced was peripheral blood or thyroid tissue (not recorded which). The sequence came from an adult man with Graves' hyperthyroidism. The genes are TRBV5-1 and TRBJ2-2; 8 nucleotides align to TRBD2. DNA of the CDR3: TGCGCCAGCACCACGGGGGGGACGAACACCGGGGAGCTGTTTTTT. Translated, it gives CASTTGGTNTGELFF. Variable domain in full (rest from reference TRBV5-1 and TRBJ2-2): KAGVTQTPRYLIKTRGQQVTLSCSPISGHRSVSWYQQTPGQGLQFLFEYFSETQRNKGNFPGRFSGRQFSNSRSEMNVSTLELGDSALYLCASTTGGTNTGELFFGEGSRLTVL.